This T cell receptor (beta chain) was sequenced for a study of CXCR3-negative and CXCR3-positive naive CD8 T cells. Each TRB cDNA library was prepared by 5' RACE (with UMI labels). TCRdb reprocessed the 5' RACE reads and keeps a single row for each CDR3 protein, giving no DNA. The sample includes tens of thousands of distinct CDR3 sequences. Germline V lookup: CDR1 SGHTA, CDR2 FQGTGA. The CDR3 is made up of 17 amino acids. Sequenced material: naive CXCR3- CD8+ T cells from blood. Noted subset: CD45RO-CCR7+CD27+CD95- naive CD8+ T cells lacking CXCR3 (TNR3-). The TCR was taken from a human donor in good health. Some clones in this sample may be carry-over from other donors' samples. The genes are TRBV7-3 and TRBJ2-1; TCRdb's assignment of TRBD2 cannot be checked, as there is no DNA. The CDR3 loop reads CASSPHAGTSQRDEQFF.